Below are 8 T cell receptor beta chains sequenced from a single sample in a study of blood T cell repertoires in COVID-19. The table came from immunoSEQ multiplex PCR; TCRdb's copy has only in-frame clones and leaves some out. Among 210,000 or so clones, roughly nine tenths were seen once, and the ten largest hold approximately 2.8%. The sequenced sample consisted of PBMCs or T cells enriched from blood (not recorded which). Source of these receptors: a woman aged 45-65 years in a cohort exposed to, infected with or recovered from COVID-19 (not recorded which).

This rearrangement joins TRBV2 to TRBJ1-2; 9 bases match TRBD1. V lost 4 bases to trimming and J lost 2 bases; unmatched junction nucleotides: 11. CDR1 SNHLY and CDR2 FYNNEI come from the germline V gene. This CDR3 region has 17 residues. Written as DNA, the CDR3 is TGTGCCAGCAGTGGCAACAGGGGGCCGGAGGTGAACTATGGCTACACCTTC. Translated, it gives CASSGNRGPEVNYGYTF.

The chain employs TRBV15 and TRBJ2-1; 9 positions agree with TRBD1. The germline V gene has CDR1 LNHNV and CDR2 YYDKDF (reference sequence). The CDR3 has 16 amino acids. V shed 3 bases, J shed 7 bases, and the junction held 10 bases outside the gene matches. CDR3 coding DNA: TGTGCCACCAGCAGCAACCGGGACAGGGTACGAAATGAGCAGTTCTTC. Its protein is CATSSNRDRVRNEQFF.

The chain has TRBV5-1 and TRBJ2-7, with 9 bases fitting TRBD1. Per the germline V gene, CDR1 is SGHRS and CDR2 is YFSETQ. J lost 6 bases, V lost 4 bases, and 8 bases had no gene match. The CDR3 loop spans 14 amino acids. The CDR3 DNA is TGCGCCAGCAGCCCCCTGGGACAGGGCGGCGAGCAGTACTTC. Translating gives CASSPLGQGGEQYF.

The chain uses TRBV3-1 (or the pseudogene TRBV3-2) and TRBJ2-1, with 8 bases lining up with TRBD2. The CDR3 runs to 18 residues. Germline CDR1 LGHDT, CDR2 YNNKEL (reference sequence). J was trimmed by 7 bases and V by 0 bases; bases with no gene match: 14. CDR3 amino acids: CASSQELRRGGSWNEQFF. DNA for the CDR3: TGTGCCAGCAGCCAAGAGCTACGTCGGGGGGGCTCTTGGAATGAGCAGTTCTTC.

The CDR3, as DNA: TGTGCCAGCAGCTTGGTCGGTGGGGAGGAAGAGACCCAGTACTTC. This encodes CASSLVGGEEETQYF. V usage is TRBV5-4 and J usage is TRBJ2-5, with D possibly matching TRBD2 (6 bases). Germline loops: CDR1 SGHNT, CDR2 YYREEE (reference sequence). There are 15 residues in the CDR3. V was trimmed by 0 bases and J by 3 bases, leaving 12 bases between them.

The chain has TRBV7-2 and TRBJ2-5; weak D call: TRBD2 (5 bases). This CDR3 region has 13 residues. Germline values: CDR1 SGHTA, CDR2 FQGNSA. Trimming took off 2 bases at V and 1 base at J, with 5 bases between the two ends. Here the CDR3 reads CASSLSGQETQYF. The CDR3 coding sequence is TGTGCCAGCAGCTTAAGCGGCCAAGAGACCCAGTACTTC.

The chain carries TRBV5-5 and TRBJ2-2; the D gene is possibly TRBD1 (5 bases). The CDR3 extends over 14 amino acids. The germline gives CDR1 SGHKS, CDR2 YYEKEE (reference sequence). V was trimmed by 3 bases and J by 4 bases, leaving 10 bases between them. CDR3 sequence reads: CASSSGFATGELFF. CDR3 DNA sequence: TGTGCCAGCAGCTCAGGGTTCGCCACCGGGGAGCTGTTTTTT.

J is TRBJ1-2 and V is TRBV23-1; a weak D match, TRBD1 (5 bases). TRBV23-1 is recorded as an ORF, its role being uncertain. This CDR3 contains 18 residues. V lost 0 bases, J lost 6 bases, and 23 bases lay in between. The CDR3 loop is CASSQSDSGGVPPHGYTF. CDR3 nucleotide sequence: TGCGCCAGCAGTCAATCGGACTCTGGGGGGGTTCCCCCTCATGGCTACACCTTC.